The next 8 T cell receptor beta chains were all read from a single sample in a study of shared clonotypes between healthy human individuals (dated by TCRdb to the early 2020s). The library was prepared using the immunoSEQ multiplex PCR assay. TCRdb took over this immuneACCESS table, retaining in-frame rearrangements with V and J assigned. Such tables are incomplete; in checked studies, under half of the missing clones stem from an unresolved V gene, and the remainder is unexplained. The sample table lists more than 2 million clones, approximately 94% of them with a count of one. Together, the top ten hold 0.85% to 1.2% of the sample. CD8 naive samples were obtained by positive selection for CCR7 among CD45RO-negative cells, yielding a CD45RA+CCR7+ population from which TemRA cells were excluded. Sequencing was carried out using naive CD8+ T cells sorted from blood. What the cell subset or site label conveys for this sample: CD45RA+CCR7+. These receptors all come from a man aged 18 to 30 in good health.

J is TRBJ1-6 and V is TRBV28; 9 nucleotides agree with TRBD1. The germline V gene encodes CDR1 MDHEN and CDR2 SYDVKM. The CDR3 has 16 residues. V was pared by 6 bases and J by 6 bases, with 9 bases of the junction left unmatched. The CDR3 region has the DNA TGTGCCAGCAGCGGGACAGGGTGGGATTTTAATTCACCCCTCCACTTT. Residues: CASSGTGWDFNSPLHF. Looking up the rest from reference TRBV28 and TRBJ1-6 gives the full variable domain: DVKVTQSSRYLVKRTGEKVFLECVQDMDHENMFWYRQDPGLGLRLIYFSYDVKMKEKGDIPEGYSVSREKKERFSLILESASTNQTSMYLCASSGTGWDFNSPLHFGNGTRLTVT.

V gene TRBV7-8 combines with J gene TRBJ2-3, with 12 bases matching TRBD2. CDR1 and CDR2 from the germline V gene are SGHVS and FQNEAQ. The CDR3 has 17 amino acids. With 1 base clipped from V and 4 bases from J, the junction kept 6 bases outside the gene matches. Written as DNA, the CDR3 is TGTGCCAGCAGCTTAGTCCTAGCGGGGGGGCGGGCAGATACGCAGTATTTT. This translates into CASSLVLAGGRADTQYF. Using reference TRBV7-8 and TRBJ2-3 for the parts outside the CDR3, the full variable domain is GAGVSQSPRYKVAKRGQDVALRCDPISGHVSLFWYQQALGQGPEFLTYFQNEAQLDKSGLPSDRFFAERPEGSVSTLKIQRTQQEDSAVYLCASSLVLAGGRADTQYFGPGTRLTVL.

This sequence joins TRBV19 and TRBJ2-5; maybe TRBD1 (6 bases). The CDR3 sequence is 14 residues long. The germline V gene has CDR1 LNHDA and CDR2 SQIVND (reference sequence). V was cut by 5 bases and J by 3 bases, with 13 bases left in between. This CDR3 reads CASSPQQGEETQYF. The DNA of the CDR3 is TGTGCCAGTAGTCCTCAACAGGGAGAAGAGACCCAGTACTTC.

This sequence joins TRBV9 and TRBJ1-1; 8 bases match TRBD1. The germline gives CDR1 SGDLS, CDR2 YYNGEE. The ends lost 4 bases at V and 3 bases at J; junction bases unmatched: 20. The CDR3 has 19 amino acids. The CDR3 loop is CASSPPISVSGGLDTEAFF. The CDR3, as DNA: TGTGCCAGCAGCCCCCCCATTTCAGTGTCAGGGGGCCTGGACACTGAAGCTTTCTTT. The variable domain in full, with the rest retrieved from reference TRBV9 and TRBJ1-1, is DSGVTQTPKHLITATGQRVTLRCSPRSGDLSVYWYQQSLDQGLQFLIQYYNGEERAKGNILERFSAQQFPDLHSELNLSSLELGDSALYFCASSPPISVSGGLDTEAFFGQGTRLTVV.

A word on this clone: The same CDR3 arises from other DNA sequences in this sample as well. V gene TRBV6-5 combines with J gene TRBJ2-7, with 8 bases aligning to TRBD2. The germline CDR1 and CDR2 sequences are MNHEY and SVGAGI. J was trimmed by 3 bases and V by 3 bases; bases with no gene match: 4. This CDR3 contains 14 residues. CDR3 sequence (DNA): TGTGCCAGCAGTTATTCGAGCGGGAGCTACGAGCAGTACTTC. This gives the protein CASSYSSGSYEQYF.

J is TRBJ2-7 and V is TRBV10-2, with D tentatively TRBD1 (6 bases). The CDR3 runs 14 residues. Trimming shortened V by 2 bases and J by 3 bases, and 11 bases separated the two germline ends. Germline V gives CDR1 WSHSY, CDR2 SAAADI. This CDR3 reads CASSEKDRSYEQYF. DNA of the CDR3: TGCGCCAGCAGTGAGAAGGACAGAAGCTACGAGCAGTACTTC.

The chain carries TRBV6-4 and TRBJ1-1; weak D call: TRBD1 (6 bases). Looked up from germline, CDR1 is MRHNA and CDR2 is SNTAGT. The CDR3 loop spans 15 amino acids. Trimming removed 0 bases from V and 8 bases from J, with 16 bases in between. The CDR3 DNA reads TGTGCCAGCAGTGACTCGGTCGACAGGAGTCGAGAAGCTTTCTTT. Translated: CASSDSVDRSREAFF.

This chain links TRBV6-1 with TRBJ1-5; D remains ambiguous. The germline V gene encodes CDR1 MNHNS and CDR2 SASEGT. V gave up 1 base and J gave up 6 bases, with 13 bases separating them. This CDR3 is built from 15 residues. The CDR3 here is CASSEGMGWGQPQHF. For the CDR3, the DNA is TGTGCCAGCAGTGAAGGGATGGGATGGGGTCAGCCCCAGCATTTT.